Following are 6 T cell receptor beta chains from one sample sequenced in a study of CD8+CD57+ T cells in acquired aplastic anemia. An expansion of CD8+CD57+ cells by flow cytometry had been shown in patients chosen for sequencing. For CDR3 and TCR beta VDJ profiling, genomic DNA was the template used. In TCRdb, the reads were re-called with MiXCR into one record per CDR3 protein. The table has about 180,000 distinct CDR3 sequences, 63% seen once. The sequencing sample was made of sorted CD4+, CD8+, or CD8+CD57+ T cells (not recorded which) from PBMCs. All receptors derive from a human donor with aplastic anemia.

The rearrangement joins TRBV10-3 to TRBJ2-2, with D unresolved. In germline, CDR1 is ENHRY, CDR2 SYGVKD. This CDR3 has 15 residues. Between the trimmed V and J ends, which lost 10 bases and 4 bases, there was a span of 19 bases. Here the CDR3 reads CASNRAGASTGELFF. The CDR3 DNA reads TGTGCCAGTAATAGGGCAGGAGCGAGCACCGGGGAGCTGTTTTTT.

The chain links TRBV27 to TRBJ1-3; D possibly corresponds to TRBD1 (5 bases). Looked up from germline, CDR1 is MNHEY and CDR2 is SMNVEV (reference sequence). CDR3 size: 18 residues. V was pared by 4 bases and J by 4 bases, with 23 bases between. The CDR3 region is CASSSRPLREIGGNTIYF. DNA of the CDR3: TGTGCCAGCAGTTCCCGACCCCTCAGGGAAATAGGGGGAAACACCATATATTTT.

The rearrangement joins TRBV10-3 to TRBJ2-3; D tentatively fits TRBD1 or TRBD2 (5 bases each). CDR1 ENHRY and CDR2 SYGVKD come from the germline V gene. This CDR3 contains 15 residues. Trimming removed 5 bases from V and 0 bases from J, with 12 bases in between. The CDR3 here is CAISKGTASTDTQYF. The DNA for the CDR3 is TGTGCCATCAGTAAAGGGACGGCTAGCACAGATACGCAGTATTTT.

This chain uses TRBV20-1 with TRBJ2-1; D gene ambiguous. The CDR3 is made up of 15 amino acids. The germline gives CDR1 DFQATT, CDR2 SNEGSKA (reference sequence). V shed 1 base and J shed 4 bases, with 14 bases lying between them. The chain's CDR3 is CSARAPGALYNEQFF. CDR3 nucleotide sequence: TGCAGTGCTAGAGCCCCAGGAGCCCTATACAATGAGCAGTTCTTC.

The chain couples TRBV7-8 to TRBJ1-4, with D possibly matching TRBD1 (6 bases). Germline V gene lookup returns CDR1 SGHVS and CDR2 FQNEAQ. Trimming removed 5 bases at V and 4 bases at J, with 11 bases between. The CDR3 loop spans 14 amino acids. CDR3 nucleotide sequence: TGTGCCAGCAGCAGAGACAGGAGTAATGAAAAACTGTTTTTT. Encoded protein: CASSRDRSNEKLFF. Complete variable domain (other parts from reference TRBV7-8 and TRBJ1-4): GAGVSQSPRYKVAKRGQDVALRCDPISGHVSLFWYQQALGQGPEFLTYFQNEAQLDKSGLPSDRFFAERPEGSVSTLKIQRTQQEDSAVYLCASSRDRSNEKLFFGSGTQLSVL.

The V call is TRBV29-1, the J call TRBJ1-1; D call uncertain. Germline-derived CDR1 and CDR2 are SQVTM and ANQGSEA. The CDR3 extends over 15 amino acids. V dropped 7 bases and J dropped 1 base, with 19 bases sitting between them. The DNA of the CDR3 is TGCAGCGCAATAAAAGCCCAGGCAGGGAACACTGAAGCTTTCTTT. It codes for CSAIKAQAGNTEAFF. Full variable domain (outside the CDR3, taken from reference TRBV29-1 and TRBJ1-1): SAVISQKPSRDICQRGTSLTIQCQVDSQVTMMFWYRQQPGQSLTLIATANQGSEATYESGFVIDKFPISRPNLTFSTLTVSNMSPEDSSIYLCSAIKAQAGNTEAFFGQGTRLTVV.